Listed here is a single T cell receptor (beta chain). The target of this receptor is not known. No much larger clonotype is one base removed from it; base qualities were not supplied. TCR beta CDR3 regions were amplified from RNA transcripts. For the first round of RT-PCR on the TCR CDR3, the HTBI primer set was used together with the Qiagen OneStep RT-PCR kit. Libraries were constructed in a second round of multiplex PCR, after which size selection and purification were performed. Sequencing of the libraries was done on an Illumina HiSeq2000 using paired-end 100 bp reads. On the study's bioinformatics: SOAPnuke was used to process the raw data, with reads discarded if the reads contained adapters or uncalled bases, had a mean Phred below 15, or lacked an exact constant-primer or identifier match. COPE v1.2.5 was used to merge the high-quality paired reads, and each unique nucleotide sequence was defined as a clonotype. MiTCR v1.1 was used to align the clonotypes against IMGT TRBV, TRBD and TRBJ reference segments. Analysis was restricted to V-J combinations with a frequency above 0.0001, which covered over 98% of repertoires. A TCS score was defined as the ratio of F50 (clonal expansion) to E x V (chaos), with BLOSUM62-based TCRdist applied between CDR3 peptides within each V-J. Welch's t-statistics and random forest reduced some 510 V-J features to some 14, which were used in a naive Bayes classifier (R e1071). TCRdb trimmed the raw reads at Q25, called clones with MiXCR and kept productive beta chains. All rows with the same CDR3 protein become a single entry with the most common DNA and genes. TCRdb's processing, not the authors', yielded these V and J calls. The sample profile shows more than 300,000 distinct CDR3 sequences; approximately 14% of them were found once. The leading ten clones occupy about 26% of the sample.

The entry originates in a study of T cells in Graves' hyperthyroidism and ophthalmopathy (dated by TCRdb to the late 2010s). About the full investigation: Peripheral blood samples were taken at the time of initial diagnosis, prior to any treatment. Prospective prediction of ophthalmopathy was tested in an independent validation cohort consisting of under 20 hyperthyroidism patients and 15 to 17 patients who later progressed to ophthalmopathy. To identify distinguishing TCR V-J signatures, a discovery cohort of about 100 patients was used, comprising 40 to 45 with Graves' ophthalmopathy and 57 with stable Graves' hyperthyroidism. The paper describes TCR Vbeta CDR3 sequencing of 140 or so peripheral blood samples, made up of 43 ophthalmopathy patients, around 73 hyperthyroidism patients and some 17 progressor patients. The roughly 94 discovery patients were randomly divided into training and test sets at a 7:3 ratio. After blood sampling, hyperthyroidism patients were treated with methimazole at a starting dose of 30 mg daily, and ophthalmopathy patients were treated with high-dose intravenous methylprednisolone. In roughly six Graves' hyperthyroidism patients, the study also compared T-cell repertoires from thyroid tissue with T-cell repertoires from blood. Results the study describes overall, beyond this receptor: Ophthalmopathy was separated from stable hyperthyroidism by a 13 V-J signature model, with around 88% sensitivity and 81% to 83% specificity obtained in cross-validation and 80%/75% obtained in testing. In validation, the model predicted progression to ophthalmopathy a median of about 6.8 months before onset, with about 70% sensitivity and roughly 72% specificity. Sample size was not statistically predetermined, and blinding of investigators to group allocation was not performed. Most expanded thyroid clonotypes (frequency above 0.001) were also found in blood, which suggests that blood repertoires may mirror thyroid immune responses.

Stable Graves' hyperthyroidism was defined as the absence of progression to ophthalmopathy over 18 months of follow-up. Hyperthyroidism patients were newly diagnosed, had a disease duration of under 2 months, and were aged 18 to 65 years. Any patient with an uncontrolled infection, another autoimmune disease, pregnancy or lactation was excluded. Diagnoses were based on clinical symptoms, serum thyroxine and TRAb, thyroid ultrasound and orbital computed tomography. PBMCs were isolated from 7.5 to 10 ml of fresh peripheral blood by Ficoll-Paque density gradient centrifugation. Total RNA was extracted with Trizol reagent, and quality was checked on an Agilent 2100 Bioanalyzer. Trimming removed 10 bases from V and 0 bases from J, leaving 4 bases between the germline ends. The CDR3 contains 11 residues, cysteine and phenylalanine counted. Only the CDR3 DNA stays, 33 bases, in frame from base 1. In the germline V gene, CDR1 corresponds to MNHNS and CDR2 to SASEGT.

The specimen was blood. The sequence derives from a woman aged 25 to 39 with Graves' hyperthyroidism. The V gene is TRBV6-1 and the J gene is TRBJ2-4, with an unclear D gene assignment. In nucleotides, the sequence is TGTGCCACGGGAGCCAAAAACATTCAGTACTTC. The encoded protein is CATGAKNIQYF.